Described below is a single T cell receptor beta chain sequence and its context. Its antigen is unknown. Base qualities are not at hand, and no much larger clone is one base apart. The data stem from a study of CD8 T cells in Susac syndrome (dated by TCRdb to the late 2010s). About the full investigation: Repertoire sequencing was used to test whether CD8+ T cell activation and differentiation in Susac syndrome was antigen driven. CD8+ T cell repertoire clonality was compared between about 12 healthy donors, approximately 14 Susac syndrome patients and 15 or so multiple sclerosis patients.

CDR1 is given as SGHDN and CDR2 as FVKESK, both from the germline V gene. Deletion took 1 base off V and 4 bases off J, with a span of 10 bases between the germline ends. Its CDR3 holds 14 amino acids, cysteine through phenylalanine. Just CDR3 DNA is preserved here, 42 bases in frame from base 1. Peripheral blood CD8+ and CD4+ T cells from healthy donors, Susac syndrome patients and multiple sclerosis patients were profiled by high-throughput TCR beta sequencing. The multiple sclerosis controls were treatment-naive patients who had stable or active relapsing-remitting disease and met the revised McDonald criteria. CD8+ TEMRA cells were enriched by FACS, while bulk CD8+ and CD4+ T cells were purified by magnetic negative isolation. Blood was drawn into EDTA tubes, processed within 24 hours, and PBMCs were isolated by density gradient centrifugation. PBMCs intended for TCR sequencing were cryopreserved in liquid nitrogen and were subsequently thawed in a 37 degrees C water bath. Purity of sorted or isolated CD4+, CD8+ and CD8+ TEMRA cells was at least 90%.

RNA was extracted with the RNeasy kit and roughly 0.45 to 1 ug was reverse transcribed using random hexamers. TCR beta CDR3 regions were amplified with the immunoSEQ multiplex PCR assay covering 54 Vbeta and 13 Jbeta segments. Bias from PCR amplification was corrected by using a synthetic template baseline for primer optimization and for computational correction. In the authors' own workflow: Reads were annotated to V, D and J genes according to IMGT and were analyzed with immunoSEQ Analyzer, with only productive sequences retained. Clonality was calculated as one minus the Shannon entropy normalized by log2 of the number of productive unique sequences. For each patient and control, public and private clones were evaluated among the 100 most prevalent clones. Clones were defined as Susac-specific when absent from the healthy and MS cohorts, from about 1,100 published viral clones and from other ImmuneACCESS disease sequences. TCRdb trimmed the raw reads at Q25, called clones with MiXCR and kept productive beta chains. CDR3 protein sequences are deduplicated, and each keeps its most common genes and DNA. It is TCRdb's table, rather than the study itself, that gives the V and J calls and clone size. The sample has around 170,000 distinct CDR3 sequences on record, approximately 95% of them singletons. The ten largest account for roughly 0.16% of the sample.

The paper's findings and limits, for the study overall: The TCR sequencing and HLA analysis was acknowledged to have included a relatively small number of individuals.

The origin of this receptor is a human donor with multiple sclerosis. The sequence joins TRBV14 to TRBJ1-2, with no confident D gene call. The sample was CD8+ T cells from PBMCs. The nucleotides read TGTGCCAGCAGCCAAGGGGGATTAGGCTATGGCTACACCTTC. Protein translation: CASSQGGLGYGYTF.